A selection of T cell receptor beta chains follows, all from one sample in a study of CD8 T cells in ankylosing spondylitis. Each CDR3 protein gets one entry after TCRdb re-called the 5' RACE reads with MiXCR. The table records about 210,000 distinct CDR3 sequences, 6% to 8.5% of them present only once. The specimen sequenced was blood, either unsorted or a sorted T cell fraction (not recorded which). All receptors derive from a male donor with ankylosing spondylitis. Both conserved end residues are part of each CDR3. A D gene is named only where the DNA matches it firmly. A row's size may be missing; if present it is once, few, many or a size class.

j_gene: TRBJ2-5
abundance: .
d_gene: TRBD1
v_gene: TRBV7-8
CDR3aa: CASRPTSGTGRLETQYF
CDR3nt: TGTGCCAGCAGGCCTACTTCCGGGACAGGGAGGCTAGAGACCCAGTACTTC

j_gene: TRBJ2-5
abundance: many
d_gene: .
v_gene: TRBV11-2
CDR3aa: CASSLVLTGKETQYF
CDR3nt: TGTGCCAGCAGCTTAGTTCTTACAGGGAAAGAGACCCAGTACTTC

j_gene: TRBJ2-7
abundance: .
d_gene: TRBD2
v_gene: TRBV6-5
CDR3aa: CASSYLTSLPYEQYF
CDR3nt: TGTGCCAGCAGTTACTTGACTAGCTTACCCTACGAGCAGTACTTC

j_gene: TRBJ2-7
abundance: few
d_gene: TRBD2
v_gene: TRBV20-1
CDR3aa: CSVQTSVDSYEQYF
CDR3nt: TGCAGCGTTCAGACTAGCGTAGACTCCTACGAGCAGTACTTC

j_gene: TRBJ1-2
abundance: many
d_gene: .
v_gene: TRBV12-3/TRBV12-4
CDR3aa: CAIQGDYGYTF
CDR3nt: TGTGCCATACAAGGGGACTATGGCTACACCTTC

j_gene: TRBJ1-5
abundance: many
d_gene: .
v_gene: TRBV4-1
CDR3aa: CASSRTTGILNQPQHF
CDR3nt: TGCGCCAGCAGCCGAACAACAGGGATCCTCAATCAGCCCCAGCATTTT

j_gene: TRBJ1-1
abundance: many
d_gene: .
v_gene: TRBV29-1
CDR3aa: CSVAGGVMDTEAFF
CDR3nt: TGCAGCGTTGCCGGGGGCGTGATGGACACTGAAGCTTTCTTT

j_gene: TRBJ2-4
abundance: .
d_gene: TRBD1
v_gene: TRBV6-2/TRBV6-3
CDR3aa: CASSFSGTERIISEAKNIQYF
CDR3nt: TGTGCCAGCAGTTTCTCCGGGACAGAGAGAATAATTAGTGAGGCCAAAAACATTCAGTACTTC

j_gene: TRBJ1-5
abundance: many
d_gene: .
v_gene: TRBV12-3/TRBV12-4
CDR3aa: CASSTGQLQPQHF
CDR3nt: TGTGCCAGCAGTACCGGACAGTTACAGCCCCAGCATTTT

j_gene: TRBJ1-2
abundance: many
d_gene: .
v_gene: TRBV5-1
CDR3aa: CASSLGEGLYGYTF
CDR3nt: TGCGCCAGCAGCTTGGGTGAGGGCCTCTATGGCTACACCTTC

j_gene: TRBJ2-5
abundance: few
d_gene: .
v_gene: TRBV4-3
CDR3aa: CASSRLTGTETQETQYF
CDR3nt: TGCGCCAGCAGCCGCCTCACCGGGACGGAAACTCAAGAGACCCAGTACTTC

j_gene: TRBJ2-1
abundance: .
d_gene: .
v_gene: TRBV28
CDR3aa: CASSAHLWGPSYNEQFF
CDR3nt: TGTGCCAGCAGTGCCCATTTGTGGGGCCCCTCCTACAATGAGCAGTTCTTC

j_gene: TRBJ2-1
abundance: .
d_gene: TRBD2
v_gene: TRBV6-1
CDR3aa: CASSDFREAQGNEQFF
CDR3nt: TGTGCCAGCAGTGATTTCCGGGAGGCCCAAGGCAATGAGCAGTTCTTC

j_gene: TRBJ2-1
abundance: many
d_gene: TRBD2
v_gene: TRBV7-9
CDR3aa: CASRGLGLNEQFF
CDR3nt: TGTGCCAGCAGAGGACTAGGTTTAAATGAGCAGTTCTTC

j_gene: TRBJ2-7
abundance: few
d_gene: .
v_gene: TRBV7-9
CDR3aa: CASSSVADLSEQYF
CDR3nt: TGTGCCAGCAGCTCCGTAGCGGACCTCTCCGAGCAGTACTTC

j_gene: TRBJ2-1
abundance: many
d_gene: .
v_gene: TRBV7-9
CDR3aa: CASSQSTVEQFF
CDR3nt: TGTGCCAGCAGCCAATCGACGGTTGAGCAGTTCTTC

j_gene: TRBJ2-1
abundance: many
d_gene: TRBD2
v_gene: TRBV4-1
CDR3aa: CASSQDLSGSYNEQFF
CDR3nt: TGCGCCAGCAGCCAGGACCTTAGCGGGTCCTACAATGAGCAGTTCTTC

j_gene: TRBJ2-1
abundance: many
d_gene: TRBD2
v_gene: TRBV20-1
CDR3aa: CSALPSGRAYNEQFF
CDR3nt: TGCAGTGCTCTCCCTAGCGGGAGGGCCTACAATGAGCAGTTCTTC

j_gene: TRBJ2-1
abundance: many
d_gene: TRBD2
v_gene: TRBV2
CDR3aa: CASITSGNNNEQFF
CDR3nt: TGTGCCAGCATTACTAGCGGGAATAACAATGAGCAGTTCTTC

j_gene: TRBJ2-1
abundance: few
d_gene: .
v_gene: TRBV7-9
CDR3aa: CASSGTYEQFF
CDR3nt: TGTGCCAGCAGCGGCACTTATGAGCAGTTCTTC

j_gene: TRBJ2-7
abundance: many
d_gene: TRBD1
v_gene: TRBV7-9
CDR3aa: CASRTGAYEQYF
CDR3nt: TGTGCCAGCCGAACAGGGGCCTACGAGCAGTACTTC

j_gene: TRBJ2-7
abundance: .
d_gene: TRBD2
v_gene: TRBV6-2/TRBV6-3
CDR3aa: CASSYTSGGFHEQYF
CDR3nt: TGTGCCAGCAGTTACACCAGCGGGGGGTTCCACGAGCAGTACTTC

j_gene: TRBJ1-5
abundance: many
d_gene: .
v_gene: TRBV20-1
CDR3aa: CSARDLTARNQPQHF
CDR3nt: TGCAGTGCTAGAGATTTGACAGCTCGCAATCAGCCCCAGCATTTT

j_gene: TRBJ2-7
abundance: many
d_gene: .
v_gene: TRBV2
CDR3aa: CASGSSDSYEQYF
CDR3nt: TGTGCCAGCGGATCTTCGGACTCCTACGAGCAGTACTTC

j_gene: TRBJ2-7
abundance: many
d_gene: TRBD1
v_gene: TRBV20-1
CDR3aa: CSAREGQGVSYEQYF
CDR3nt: TGCAGTGCTAGAGAGGGACAGGGGGTATCCTACGAGCAGTACTTC

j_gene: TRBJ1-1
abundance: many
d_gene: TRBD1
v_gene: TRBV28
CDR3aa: CASSLPRDRGPEAFF
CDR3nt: TGTGCCAGCAGTTTACCTCGGGACAGGGGACCTGAAGCTTTCTTT

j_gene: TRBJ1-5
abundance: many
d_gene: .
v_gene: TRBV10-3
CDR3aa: CAISESKQGSQPQHF
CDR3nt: TGTGCCATCAGTGAGTCGAAGCAGGGCAGCCAGCCCCAGCATTTT

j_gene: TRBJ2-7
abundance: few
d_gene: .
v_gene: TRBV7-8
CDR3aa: CASSPGPRSSYEQYF
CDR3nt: TGTGCCAGCAGCCCTGGACCCAGGAGCTCCTACGAGCAGTACTTC

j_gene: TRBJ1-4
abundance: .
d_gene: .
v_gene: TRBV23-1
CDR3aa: CASTPGSTSEKLFF
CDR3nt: TGCGCCAGCACACCGGGGTCGACATCGGAAAAACTGTTTTTT

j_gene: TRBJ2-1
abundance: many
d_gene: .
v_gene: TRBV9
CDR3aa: CASSGLFNEQFF
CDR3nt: TGTGCCAGCAGTGGGCTGTTCAATGAGCAGTTCTTC

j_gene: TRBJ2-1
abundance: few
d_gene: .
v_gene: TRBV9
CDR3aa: CASSVGRREDYNEQFF
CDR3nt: TGTGCCAGCAGCGTAGGGAGACGGGAAGACTACAATGAGCAGTTCTTC

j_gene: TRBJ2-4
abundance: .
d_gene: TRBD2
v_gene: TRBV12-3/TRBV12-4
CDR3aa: CASSHAGLAGGQLAKNIQYF
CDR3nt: TGTGCCAGCAGCCACGCGGGGCTAGCGGGAGGGCAACTAGCCAAAAACATTCAGTACTTC

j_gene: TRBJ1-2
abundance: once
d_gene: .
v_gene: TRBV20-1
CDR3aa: CSARAYSPGYTF
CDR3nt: TGCAGTGCTAGAGCCTACTCGCCTGGCTACACCTTC

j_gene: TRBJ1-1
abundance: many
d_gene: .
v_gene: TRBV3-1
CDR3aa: CASSQERFQVTEAFF
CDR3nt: TGTGCCAGCAGCCAAGAAAGGTTTCAGGTCACTGAAGCTTTCTTT

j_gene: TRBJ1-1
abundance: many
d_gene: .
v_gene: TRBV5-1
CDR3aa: CASSHRDTEAFF
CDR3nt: TGCGCCAGCAGCCACCGAGACACTGAAGCTTTCTTT

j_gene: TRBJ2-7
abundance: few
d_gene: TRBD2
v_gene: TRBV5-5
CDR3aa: CASIKASGRSYEQYF
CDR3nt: TGTGCCAGCATCAAGGCCAGCGGGAGATCCTACGAGCAGTACTTC

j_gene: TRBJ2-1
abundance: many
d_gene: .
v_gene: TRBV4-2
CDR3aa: CASSLGHNEQFF
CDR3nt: TGTGCCAGCAGCCTGGGTCACAATGAGCAGTTCTTC

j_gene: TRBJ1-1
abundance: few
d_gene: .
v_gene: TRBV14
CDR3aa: CASGFGRMNTEAFF
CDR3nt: TGTGCCAGCGGGTTTGGACGGATGAACACTGAAGCTTTCTTT

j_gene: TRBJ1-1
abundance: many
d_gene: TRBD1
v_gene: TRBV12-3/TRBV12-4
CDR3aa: CASSFRQGGFLDGEAFF
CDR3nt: TGTGCCAGCAGTTTCAGACAGGGGGGTTTCTTGGACGGTGAAGCTTTCTTT

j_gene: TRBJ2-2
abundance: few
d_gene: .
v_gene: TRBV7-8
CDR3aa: CASSNRGGTGELFF
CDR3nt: TGTGCCAGCAGCAACCGTGGAGGGACCGGGGAGCTGTTTTTT

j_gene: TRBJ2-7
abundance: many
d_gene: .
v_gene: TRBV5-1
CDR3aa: CASSLAGVGYEQYF
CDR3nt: TGCGCCAGCAGCTTGGCTGGGGTTGGATACGAGCAGTACTTC

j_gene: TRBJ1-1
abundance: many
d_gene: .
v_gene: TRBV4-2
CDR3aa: CASSQEVNTEAFF
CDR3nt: TGTGCCAGCAGCCAAGAGGTGAACACTGAAGCTTTCTTT

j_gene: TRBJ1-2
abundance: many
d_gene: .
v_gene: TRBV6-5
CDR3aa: CASSYTRQGTDYGYTF
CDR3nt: TGTGCCAGCAGTTACACAAGGCAGGGGACTGACTATGGCTACACCTTC

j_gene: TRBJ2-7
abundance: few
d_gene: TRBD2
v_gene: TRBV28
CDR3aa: CASSTPGLAGDEQYF
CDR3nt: TGTGCCAGCAGCACGCCGGGACTAGCGGGAGACGAGCAGTACTTC

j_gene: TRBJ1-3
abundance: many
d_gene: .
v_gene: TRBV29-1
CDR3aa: CSVTTGFSGNTIYF
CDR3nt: TGCAGCGTTACCACAGGGTTCTCTGGAAACACCATATATTTT

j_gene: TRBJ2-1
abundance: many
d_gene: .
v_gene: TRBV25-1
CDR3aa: CASSGDRRRGQFF
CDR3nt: TGTGCCAGCAGTGGAGACCGCAGGAGGGGGCAGTTCTTC

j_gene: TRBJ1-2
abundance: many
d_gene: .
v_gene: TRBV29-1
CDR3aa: CSVEDRQGNYGYTF
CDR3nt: TGCAGCGTTGAAGATCGTCAGGGAAACTATGGCTACACCTTC

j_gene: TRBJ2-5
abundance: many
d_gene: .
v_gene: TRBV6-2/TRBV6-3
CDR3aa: CASRTRTNQETQYF
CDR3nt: TGTGCCAGCAGAACTAGGACTAATCAAGAGACCCAGTACTTC

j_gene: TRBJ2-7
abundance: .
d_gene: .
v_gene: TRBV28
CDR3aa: CASSFETLSYEQYF
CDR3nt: TGTGCCAGCAGTTTCGAGACTCTCTCCTACGAGCAGTACTTC

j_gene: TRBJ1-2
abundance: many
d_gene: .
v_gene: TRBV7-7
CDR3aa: CASSPEYGYGYTF
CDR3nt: TGTGCTAGCAGCCCTGAGTACGGCTATGGCTACACCTTC